This T cell receptor beta chain is from a study of cytomegalovirus exposure and HLA in healthy donors. Whole-study results and caveats: Sequencing likely generated an artifact that appeared as a cluster of highly shared sequence variants. The classifier reportedly diagnosed cytomegalovirus status with high sensitivity and specificity.

This clone was seen only once. Its antigen is still unknown. The study ran its PCR with 60 Vbeta and 13 Jbeta primers. The data were produced by immunoSEQ multiplex PCR, yet TCRdb's version contains in-frame clones alone and is incomplete. The table shows about 150,000 clones, with roughly 80% occurring only once. Sequences were obtained from PBMCs. This receptor was taken from a man between 25 and 39 years old in good health and CMV-seronegative.

The CDR3 sequence: CASSLAGGPRDEQYF. CDR3 nucleotide sequence: TGTGCCAGCAGCCTTGCGGGAGGGCCTCGCGACGAGCAGTACTTC. The rearrangement uses TRBV14 and TRBJ2-7; the match to TRBD2 covers 9 bases. From germline, CDR1 is SGHDN and CDR2 FVKESK. The J segment lost 5 bases and the V segment lost 4 bases, leaving 9 bases of the junction unmatched. CDR3 length: 15 residues.